The 3 T cell receptor beta chains below were found in one sample sequenced in a study of T-cell reconstitution after alpha-beta-depleted transplantation in children. Unique molecular identifiers tagged the TCRbeta library. Each CDR3 protein is one row after TCRdb ran MiXCR on the PCR reads. The sample contains 25,000 to 30,000 distinct CDR3 sequences, about 18% of which appear only once. Specimen: PBMCs, mostly from graft donor cells, collected 60 days after TCRalphabeta/CD19-depleted stem cell transplant. The receptors were gathered from a male patient aged 2 to 10 who had a stem cell transplant for acute lymphoblastic leukemia, so the T cells may come from the graft donor.

The chain recombines TRBV7-9 with TRBJ1-2; D is unclear. Germline V gene lookup returns CDR1 SEHNR and CDR2 FQNEAQ (reference sequence). This CDR3 region has 13 residues. The chain's CDR3 is CASGGTANYGYTF. CDR3 DNA: TGTGCAAGCGGAGGCACGGCTAACTATGGCTACACCTTC.

This clonotype was observed many times. This sequence joins TRBV9 and TRBJ1-1; TRBD1 matches at 7 bases. J gave up 7 bases and V 2 bases, and 2 bases lay outside the gene matches. The CDR3 is made up of 12 amino acids. Germline V lookup: CDR1 SGDLS, CDR2 YYNGEE. The CDR3 is CASSVRDSEAFF. Written as DNA, the CDR3 is TGTGCCAGCAGCGTCCGGGACAGTGAAGCTTTCTTT.

This clonotype appeared many times. The V gene is TRBV20-1, the J gene TRBJ2-5; D ambiguous. V lost 5 bases to trimming and J lost 3 bases, with 16 bases between them. The CDR3 has 14 amino acids. Germline-derived CDR1 and CDR2 are DFQATT and SNEGSKA (reference sequence). The CDR3 DNA follows: TGCAGTGCTGGAAGACTGGGAATTAAAGAGACCCAGTACTTC. This gives the protein CSAGRLGIKETQYF.